This TCR beta chain was recovered during a study of blood T cell repertoires in COVID-19. Study as a whole: The United States, Italy and Spain supplied acute and convalescent COVID-19 samples. PBMCs, B-cell-depleted T cells, or T cells provided the cDNA or gDNA that made up the material.

This table comes from immunoSEQ multiplex PCR, and its TCRdb copy is limited to in-frame clones, with some not included. Altogether 250,000 to 300,000 clones are present, nearly 90% being singletons, with the ten largest covering around 2.3%. The V gene's germline CDR1 is SQVTM and CDR2 ANQGSEA. V shed 2 bases and J 9 bases; nucleotides not matched to a gene: 3. This CDR3 spans 12 amino acids. This sequence joins TRBV29-1 and TRBJ1-3, with 8 bases fitting TRBD1. The specimen was peripheral blood. This receptor was identified in a woman aged 55-69 years with COVID-19, enrolled during active disease. The CDR3 DNA reads TGCAGCGTTGAACCAGGACAGGGCACCATATATTTT. Amino acids: CSVEPGQGTIYF.